This T cell receptor beta chain emerged from a study of human T cells and chemical hapten exposure. Time point indicated: healthy volunteer bleed at 2 weeks. Unfractionated whole blood served as the source for total RNA extraction. This clonotype was recorded many times. TCRdb passed the RACE reads through MiXCR, listing each CDR3 protein once. The table has roughly 48,000 distinct CDR3 sequences, around 4.5% seen once. The sequencing sample was made of whole blood. This clonotype originated in a human donor in good health. Some clones in this sample may be carry-over from other donors' samples.

CDR3 region: CASSFYRGQGDTQYF. The CDR3 DNA sequence: TGCGCCAGCAGCTTCTACAGGGGGCAGGGAGATACGCAGTATTTT. The chain couples TRBV5-1 to TRBJ2-3; TRBD1 matches at 9 bases. The J segment lost 5 bases and the V segment lost 2 bases, leaving 6 bases of the junction unmatched. Germline CDR1 is SGHRS and CDR2 is YFSETQ. This CDR3 comprises 15 residues. Using reference TRBV5-1 and TRBJ2-3 for the parts outside the CDR3, the full variable domain is KAGVTQTPRYLIKTRGQQVTLSCSPISGHRSVSWYQQTPGQGLQFLFEYFSETQRNKGNFPGRFSGRQFSNSRSEMNVSTLELGDSALYLCASSFYRGQGDTQYFGPGTRLTVL.